This T cell receptor beta chain stems from a study of CD8+ T cells in alopecia areata (dated by TCRdb to the late 2010s). Broadly, across the study: The treated patients, all with moderate-to-severe alopecia areata, were enrolled in an open-label pilot trial of oral tofacitinib given at 5 to 10 mg twice daily. RNA was obtained with the PAXgene miRNA kit for fixed scalp, the miRNeasy kit for PBMCs, and the RNeasy kit for mouse skin. In both human patients and the C3H/HeJ mouse model, the study applied high-throughput TCRbeta sequencing to look at T cell clonal expansion in alopecia areata. On the human side, TCRbeta sequencing was run on scalp tissue and on sorted CD4+ and CD8+ peripheral blood T cells from healthy controls and from alopecia areata patients with either patchy or totalis/universalis disease. Patients received tofacitinib for 6 to 18 months and were then followed off drug for 6 months to check for delayed response and recurrence. Biopsies were taken from tofacitinib-treated patients at baseline and again at 4 and 24 weeks into treatment, and several of those patients also had a later scalp biopsy. Scalp clonality was compared across normal scalp (n=4), patchy alopecia areata scalp (n=8), and alopecia totalis/universalis scalp (n=8). TCRbeta CDR3 regions were amplified by immunoSEQ multiplex PCR using 35 Vbeta forward and 13 Jbeta reverse primers.

This clone appeared once. Its cognate antigen has yet to be identified. Per-base quality was not reported, and no clone a single base away is much larger than it. General findings and caveats noted by the study authors: Compared with mice, TCR sequences shared between patients were less clear, possibly partly because of HLA diversity across the patient population. Scalp TCR repertoire analysis is complicated because resident alphabeta T cells in normal human skin are also sequenced, whereas mouse skin is dominated by gammadelta T cells. Lesional scalp, especially in alopecia totalis/universalis, showed higher clonality and more expanded CD8+ clones than normal scalp, suggesting antigenic drive.

Receptor libraries were prepared by the immunoSEQ multiplex PCR assay. For TCR sequencing, RNA was extracted from every sample and reverse transcribed into cDNA to serve as template. SuperScript III was used to make first-strand cDNA, primed with a 2:1 mix of oligo-dT and random hexamers. A synthetic immune receptor repertoire was used to assess amplification bias, and residual bias was removed computationally. The paper's data handling went like this. Raw reads were preprocessed to remove errors, and CDR3 was defined by IMGT conventions from the conserved cysteine to phenylalanine. Clonality was calculated as 1 minus Shannon entropy normalized by log2 of the number of productive unique TCRs. CD4 or CD8 identity of scalp clones was inferred by cross-referencing scalp TCRbeta sequences with sorted blood CD4 and CD8 repertoires. TCRdb limited this immuneACCESS table to in-frame rearrangements with V and J called. A share of clones is missing; checked studies link under half to unresolved V genes, and the rest is unexplained. The V and J calls and the clone size are those of that table, but D and trimming were determined from the DNA. The table for this sample lists some 180,000 clones; roughly 63% of them were counted only once. In total, the top ten clones hold roughly 1.7% of the sample.

What this sample's time point label stands for: baseline before oral tofacitinib. Lesional scalp punch biopsies and peripheral blood were obtained from alopecia areata patients. After PBMCs were isolated by density centrifugation and stained for CD3, CD4 and CD8, a FACSAria was used to sort CD4+ and CD8+ T cells. The cysteine opens and the phenylalanine closes a CDR3 of 14 amino acids. The CDR3 DNA has 42 bases and is translated from base 1. The V end loses 4 bases and the J end loses 11 bases, and a stretch of 18 bases separates them. Per the germline V gene (reference sequence), LNHDA is the CDR1 and SQIVND is the CDR2.

The source is a human donor with alopecia areata. The sample was CD4+ T cells sorted from blood, taken at week 0. In this chain, TRBV19 is recombined with TRBJ1-5; TRBD1 might be the D gene, on 6 matching bases. DNA sequence: TGTGCCAGTAGTAGAGACAGGTTTCCCGTGGCCCAGCATTTT. Translated, it reads CASSRDRFPVAQHF. The full variable domain, with segments outside the CDR3 supplied by the reference TRBV19 and TRBJ1-5 proteins, appears as DGGITQSPKYLFRKEGQNVTLSCEQNLNHDAMYWYRQDPGQGLRLIYYSQIVNDFQKGDIAEGYSVSREKKESFPLTVTSAQKNPTAFYLCASSRDRFPVAQHFGDGTRLSIL.